This entry lists 22 T cell receptor beta chains sequenced from one sample in a study of T-cell reconstitution after alpha-beta-depleted transplantation in children. Unique molecular identifiers were used in preparing the TCRbeta library. TCRdb fed the PCR reads into MiXCR, producing one record per CDR3 protein. The table includes hundreds of thousands of distinct CDR3 sequences, about 15% detected once. The source material was PBMCs from the stem cell graft donor, sampled from the stem cell graft. The receptors were sampled from a human donor who donated a stem cell graft to a child with acute myeloid leukemia.

This clonotype was picked up a small number of times. The V gene is TRBV24-1, the J gene TRBJ2-3, with D possibly being TRBD1 (6 bases). The germline V and J ends were trimmed by 3 bases and 5 bases, with 11 bases remaining between them. Germline V gene data show CDR1 as KGHDR and CDR2 as SFDVKD. The CDR3 has 14 amino acids. The CDR3 protein is CATSDAYRVDTQYF. The CDR3 DNA is TGTGCCACCAGTGATGCATACAGGGTAGATACGCAGTATTTT.

This clonotype was counted only a few times. The rearrangement links TRBV7-9 to TRBJ1-2, with D possibly matching TRBD1 (5 bases). Germline V gives CDR1 SEHNR, CDR2 FQNEAQ (reference sequence). Trimming took off 5 bases at V and 8 bases at J, with 18 bases between the two ends. The length of the CDR3 is 14 residues. The CDR3 sequence is CASSPPTGSMGYTF. The CDR3 DNA reads as TGTGCCAGCAGCCCTCCTACAGGTTCTATGGGCTACACCTTC. Full variable domain (rest looked up from reference TRBV7-9 and TRBJ1-2): DTGVSQNPRHKITKRGQNVTFRCDPISEHNRLYWYRQTLGQGPEFLTYFQNEAQLEKSRLLSDRFSAERPKGSFSTLEIQRTEQGDSAMYLCASSPPTGSMGYTFGSGTRLTVV.

This clonotype was detected only a few times. The chain carries TRBV6-5 and TRBJ2-7; D is possibly TRBD2 (6 bases). Germline V CDR1 and CDR2: MNHEY, SVGAGI. CDR3 length: 15 amino acids. Trimming removed 6 bases at V and 4 bases at J, with 19 bases between. CDR3 sequence reads: CASRTRNLRGYEQYF. DNA for the CDR3: TGTGCCAGCAGAACTCGGAACCTTCGGGGGTACGAGCAGTACTTC.

The V and J genes are TRBV12-3 or TRBV12-4 and TRBJ1-5; D is undetermined. This CDR3 spans 14 amino acids. The V end lost 6 bases, the J end lost 6 bases, and 15 bases lay between the germline ends. The CDR3 nucleotides are TGTGCCAGCAGCCCCATCAATTGGGGTCAGCCCCAGCATTTT. Translated, it gives CASSPINWGQPQHF.

This clonotype appeared many times. The chain links TRBV20-1 to TRBJ2-3, with 7 bases lining up with TRBD2. CDR1 is DFQATT, CDR2 SNEGSKA, per germline (reference sequence). Trimming removed 5 bases from V and 1 base from J; junction bases left unmatched: 9. The CDR3 extends over 15 amino acids. The CDR3 coding sequence is TGCAGTGCTGAACGGGGGGAGAAGGGCACAGATACGCAGTATTTT. It is translated as CSAERGEKGTDTQYF.

V and J are TRBV12-3 or TRBV12-4 and TRBJ1-1; possibly TRBD1 for D (5 bases). Trimming took off 4 bases at V and 5 bases at J, with 14 bases between the two ends. The CDR3 loop spans 14 amino acids. The CDR3 nucleotides are TGTGCCAGCAGTTGGGAGTTGGGGACTACTGAAGCTTTCTTT. As protein: CASSWELGTTEAFF.

The V gene is TRBV7-6, the J gene TRBJ2-1; no firm D call. The CDR3 extends over 11 amino acids. Per germline, CDR1 SGHVS and CDR2 FNYEAQ. Trimming stripped 3 bases from V and 10 bases from J, with 7 bases between. For the CDR3, the DNA is TGTGCCAGCAGCTTCGGGCAGGAGCAGTTCTTC. Its translation is CASSFGQEQFF.

The V call is TRBV7-9, the J call TRBJ1-2; 9 bases align to TRBD1. From germline, CDR1 is SEHNR and CDR2 FQNEAQ (reference sequence). The J segment lost 8 bases and the V segment lost 5 bases, leaving 9 bases of the junction unmatched. This CDR3 spans 14 amino acids. The CDR3 sequence is CASSLTGGAGGYTF. The CDR3, as DNA: TGTGCCAGCAGCCTAACAGGGGGCGCGGGAGGCTACACCTTC.

The V call is TRBV30, the J call TRBJ2-1; D gene uncertain. The V end lost 2 bases, the J end lost 1 base, and 9 bases lay between the germline ends. CDR1 is GTSNPN, CDR2 SVGIG, per germline (reference sequence). The length of the CDR3 is 14 residues. Here the CDR3 reads CAWSWGISYNEQFF. In DNA form, the CDR3 reads TGTGCCTGGAGTTGGGGAATATCCTACAATGAGCAGTTCTTC.

The genes are TRBV4-3 and TRBJ2-3; TRBD2 matches 8 bases. Germline CDR1 reads LGHNA; CDR2 reads YSLEER. V was pared by 1 base and J by 5 bases, with 11 bases of the junction left unmatched. The length of the CDR3 is 17 residues. Written as DNA, the CDR3 is TGCGCCAGCAGCCAAGTTGGGACGGGGGGGTACCAAGATACGCAGTATTTT. Amino acids: CASSQVGTGGYQDTQYF.

V is TRBV7-2 and J is TRBJ1-1, with a weak D call TRBD1 (5 bases). V was clipped by 3 bases and J by 0 bases, with 11 bases between them. The germline V gene encodes CDR1 SGHTA and CDR2 FQGNSA. The CDR3 length is 15 residues. CDR3 sequence (DNA): TGTGCCAGCAGCTTGGGCGGGACCTTGAACACTGAAGCTTTCTTT. Protein: CASSLGGTLNTEAFF.

This chain joins TRBV12-3 or TRBV12-4 and TRBJ1-5, with TRBD1 identical over 7 bases. The CDR3 extends over 14 amino acids. V dropped 6 bases and J dropped 3; count of bases not matched to a gene: 5. In DNA form, the CDR3 reads TGTGCCAGCAGCGCGACAGGGAACAATCAGCCCCAGCATTTT. This codes for CASSATGNNQPQHF.

The chain joins TRBV9 to TRBJ2-1, with TRBD2 matching over 12 bases. Germline V gives CDR1 SGDLS, CDR2 YYNGEE. The CDR3 runs to 17 residues. V was clipped by 4 bases and J by 0 bases; unmatched bases: 5. The CDR3 here is CASSPRLAGASYNEQFF. CDR3 DNA sequence: TGTGCCAGCAGCCCACGACTAGCGGGGGCCTCCTACAATGAGCAGTTCTTC.

Only a few counts were recorded for this clonotype. The chain employs TRBV5-5 and TRBJ2-1; D unresolved. The germline gives CDR1 SGHKS, CDR2 YYEKEE (reference sequence). The germline V and J ends were trimmed by 5 bases and 0 bases, with 15 bases remaining between them. The CDR3 contains 16 residues. DNA of the CDR3: TGTGCCAGCAGTTCAGTGGGGTCAAGCTCCTACAATGAGCAGTTCTTC. Its protein is CASSSVGSSSYNEQFF.

This clonotype has only a few counts. The chain joins TRBV7-9 to TRBJ2-5; D gene ambiguous. V shed 8 bases and J shed 2 bases, with 15 bases lying between them. The CDR3 is made up of 14 amino acids. Germline CDR1 is SEHNR and CDR2 is FQNEAQ (reference sequence). CDR3 residues: CASSPADGQETQYF. CDR3 nucleotide sequence: TGTGCCAGCTCCCCGGCGGACGGACAAGAGACCCAGTACTTC. The entire variable domain, with the rest obtained from reference TRBV7-9 and TRBJ2-5, is as follows: DTGVSQNPRHKITKRGQNVTFRCDPISEHNRLYWYRQTLGQGPEFLTYFQNEAQLEKSRLLSDRFSAERPKGSFSTLEIQRTEQGDSAMYLCASSPADGQETQYFGPGTRLLVL.

The chain joins TRBV24-1 to TRBJ1-1, with D possibly TRBD1 on 6 matching bases. CDR3 length: 13 residues. The V end was cut by 4 bases, the J end by 5 bases, with 10 bases between. The V gene's germline CDR1 is KGHDR and CDR2 SFDVKD. The CDR3 DNA reads as TGTGCCACCAGTGAAGCGGGACAAACTGAAGCTTTCTTT. Translating gives CATSEAGQTEAFF.

Ten or more counts support this clonotype. The gene calls are TRBV7-2 and TRBJ2-2; D is unclear. Trimming removed 5 bases at V and 3 bases at J, with 4 bases between. The CDR3 extends over 12 amino acids. The germline gives CDR1 SGHTA, CDR2 FQGNSA. CDR3 sequence (DNA): TGTGCCAGCAGCAGGTACACCGGGGAGCTGTTTTTT. The encoded protein is CASSRYTGELFF.

V and J are TRBV4-1 and TRBJ1-3; D remains unclear. The V end lost 0 bases, the J end lost 0 bases, and 6 bases lay between the germline ends. Looked up from germline, CDR1 is MGHRA and CDR2 is YSYEKL. CDR3 length equals 15 residues. This CDR3 is CASSQDRYSGNTIYF. The CDR3 DNA sequence: TGCGCCAGCAGCCAAGACCGCTACTCTGGAAACACCATATATTTT.

CDR3 bases: TGCAGTGCTAGAATTGAGCGGGGGACGAACACCGGGGAGCTGTTTTTT. This codes for CSARIERGTNTGELFF. This chain links TRBV20-1 with TRBJ2-2; 8 bases are shared with TRBD2. Germline values: CDR1 DFQATT, CDR2 SNEGSKA (reference sequence). This CDR3 spans 16 amino acids. V lost 2 bases to trimming and J lost 0 bases; unmatched junction nucleotides: 5.

The chain has TRBV5-1 and TRBJ1-2; weak D call: TRBD1 (5 bases). The CDR3 has 15 residues. V was cut by 4 bases and J by 6 bases, with 19 bases left in between. Germline-derived CDR1 and CDR2 are SGHRS and YFSETQ. The CDR3 nucleotides are TGCGCCAGCAGCCGGGACCGCGCCTCGGGACATGGCTACACCTTC. It yields the protein CASSRDRASGHGYTF.

This clonotype was seen many times. The chain recombines TRBV5-6 with TRBJ1-2, with 7 bases lining up with TRBD1. There are 15 residues in the CDR3. Germline CDR1 reads SGHDT; CDR2 reads YYEEEE. The V gene end was trimmed by 4 bases and the J gene end by 1 base; junction bases not matched to a gene: 7. In nucleotides, the CDR3 is TGTGCCAGCAGCCTAGGACAGGATTATAACTATGGCTACACCTTC. Protein product: CASSLGQDYNYGYTF.

The chain employs TRBV11-1 and TRBJ1-1, with no clear D. V gave up 9 bases and J gave up 3 bases, with 29 bases separating them. This CDR3 is built from 18 residues. CDR1 SGHAT and CDR2 FQDESV come from the germline V gene (reference sequence). CDR3 residues: CASTNLRNRRARDTEAFF. Written as DNA, the CDR3 is TGTGCCAGTACCAATCTCCGGAATCGTAGAGCCCGGGACACTGAAGCTTTCTTT.